These 6 T cell receptor beta chains share one sample of origin, sequenced in a study of immune cell composition in non-small cell lung cancer. Method: immunoSEQ multiplex PCR; TCRdb's copy keeps in-frame clones and lacks some. The table lists approximately 3,000 clones, about 70% of them singletons, with less than 30% in the top ten. Normal lung was sampled as far from the tumour as possible, at least 3 cm. What was sequenced was non-adjacent lung tissue. The receptors were sampled from a human donor with non-small cell lung cancer.

This chain joins TRBV5-8 and TRBJ2-3; D is perhaps TRBD2 (5 bases). The CDR3 extends over 16 amino acids. Trimming removed 2 bases at V and 2 bases at J, with 15 bases between. CDR1 is SGHTS, CDR2 YDEGEE, per germline. The CDR3, as DNA: TGTGCCAGCAGCTTCAAAGGTGGGCGGGTCACAGATACGCAGTATTTT. Its protein is CASSFKGGRVTDTQYF.

This clone appeared a single time. The chain is built from TRBV1 and TRBJ1-5; the DNA was not used to check the table's D call, TRBD1. TRBV1 is marked as a pseudogene. The CDR3 runs 15 residues. The CDR3 DNA reads as TGCACCAGCAGCCAAGATAAACAGGGTGGGCAGCCCCAGCATTTT. Translated: CTSSQDKQGGQPQHF.

The chain employs TRBV7-9 and TRBJ2-3; the D gene is possibly TRBD2 (5 bases). Between the trimmed V and J ends, which lost 2 bases and 6 bases, there was a span of 15 bases. The CDR3 spans 15 residues. CDR1 is SEHNR, CDR2 FQNEAQ, per germline (reference sequence). CDR3 region: CASSLLAGMADTQYF. In DNA, the CDR3 is TGTGCCAGCAGCTTATTGGCGGGTATGGCGGATACGCAGTATTTT.

The V and J genes are TRBV5-5 and TRBJ2-3; the D gene is possibly TRBD2 (5 bases). This CDR3 is 17 amino acids long. Trimming shortened V by 4 bases and J by 4 bases, and 22 bases separated the two germline ends. Germline V gene sequence: CDR1 SGHKS, CDR2 YYEKEE (reference sequence). In nucleotides, the CDR3 is TGTGCCAGCAGCCCCCCCTCGACTCAGCAGAGGGCAGATACGCAGTATTTT. As protein: CASSPPSTQQRADTQYF.

This chain connects TRBV10-1 to TRBJ2-1; 10 nucleotides line up with TRBD2. This CDR3 is 16 amino acids long. Germline V gives CDR1 WNHNN, CDR2 SYGVQD (reference sequence). V lost 7 bases to trimming and J lost 8 bases; unmatched junction nucleotides: 14. DNA of the CDR3: TGCGCCAGCACCGATGGGGCTAGCGGGAGTAGGGATGAGCAGTTCTTC. The encoded protein is CASTDGASGSRDEQFF.

The chain combines TRBV7-2 with TRBJ2-7; TRBD1 matches at 8 bases. The CDR3 totals 15 residues. V lost 4 bases and J lost 2; bases outside the gene matches: 7. Germline lookup yields CDR1 SGHTA and CDR2 FQGNSA. The CDR3, as DNA: TGTGCCAGCAGCTCTCTGACAGGGGCGACCTACGAGCAGTACTTC. This sequence encodes CASSSLTGATYEQYF.